The T cell receptor (beta chain) described here comes from a study of chemoradiotherapy in HPV16-positive cancers. Assay used: immunoSEQ multiplex PCR; TCRdb lists only in-frame clones, some missing. The data hold 12,000 or so clones, with 90% observed a single time. Germline assignment: CDR1 PRHDT and CDR2 FYEKMQ (reference sequence). This CDR3 has 16 residues. The ends lost 7 bases at V and 2 bases at J; junction bases unmatched: 9. This chain links TRBV13 with TRBJ2-2; 8 bases are shared with TRBD1. Sampling was carried out from a patient who underwent chemoradiotherapy. This clonotype was obtained from a human donor with HPV-associated anogenital cancer. The CDR3 protein is CASTGAGQGNTGELFF. For the CDR3, the DNA is TGTGCCAGCACCGGCGCCGGACAGGGAAACACCGGGGAGCTGTTTTTT. Complete variable domain (other parts from reference TRBV13 and TRBJ2-2): AAGVIQSPRHLIKEKRETATLKCYPIPRHDTVYWYQQGPGQDPQFLISFYEKMQSDKGSIPDRFSAQQFSDYHSELNMSSLELGDSALYFCASTGAGQGNTGELFFGEGSRLTVL.